Sequencing of this T cell receptor beta chain was carried out in a study of radiation and T cells in renal cell carcinoma. The CDR3 loop spans 15 amino acids. Germline V gene data show CDR1 as SGHRS and CDR2 as YFSETQ. Trimming cost V 0 bases and J 5 bases, with 11 bases left between them. Measured with immunoSEQ multiplex PCR; TCRdb has only the in-frame clones, and not every one. The sample lists some 97,000 clones, about 79% occurring once. Documented time point: blood 4 weeks post-SBRT, at nephrectomy. Treatment defined: 15 Gy SBRT to primary tumor, nephrectomy 4 weeks later. Specimen: blood, collected from a patient whose treatment included radiotherapy and nephrectomy. The rearrangement joins TRBV5-1 to TRBJ2-2, with no clear D. This clonotype originated in a man aged 55 to 70 with renal cell carcinoma. CDR3 in DNA: TGCGCCAGCAGCTTGGTTAGGGCGGATACCGGGGAGCTGTTTTTT. The encoded protein is CASSLVRADTGELFF.